Shown below are 2 T cell receptor beta chains from a single sample sequenced in a study of blood T cells in healthy people across ages. The second PCR ran roughly 6 to 12 cycles with a sample-barcoded 5' primer and J-beta primers. Via MiXCR, TCRdb re-called the 5' RACE reads, giving one row per CDR3 protein. In the table there are some 920,000 distinct CDR3 sequences, 45% to 60% of which are singletons. The material sequenced was blood. Every receptor here comes from a woman in her sixties in good health.

This chain links TRBV28 with TRBJ2-5, with 7 bases matching TRBD2. The V and J ends lost 8 bases and 1 base, in that order; junction bases with no gene match: 16. Germline assignment: CDR1 MDHEN and CDR2 SYDVKM. This CDR3 has 17 residues. The DNA for the CDR3 is TGTGCCAGCCAGCCCATAGCGGGCGGCAGCTTCCAAGAGACCCAGTACTTC. Translating it yields CASQPIAGGSFQETQYF.

This clonotype was seen only a few times. The V gene is TRBV7-2, the J gene TRBJ2-7; D unresolved. Per germline, CDR1 SGHTA and CDR2 FQGNSA. CDR3 size: 14 residues. Trimming shortened V by 5 bases and J by 2 bases, and 13 bases separated the two germline ends. CDR3 region: CASSPFSSTYEQYF. CDR3 bases: TGTGCCAGCAGCCCTTTTTCCTCAACCTACGAGCAGTACTTC.